This T cell receptor (beta chain) emerged from a study of T cell changes during pregnancy in multiple sclerosis. This clone appeared a single time. TCRdb keeps only in-frame clones here, not all; method: immunoSEQ multiplex PCR. In the table there are 25,000 to 35,000 clones, roughly nine tenths of which are singletons. Between the trimmed V and J ends, which lost 4 bases and 6 bases, there was a span of 26 bases. This CDR3 has 17 amino acids. Germline CDR1 reads SGHDT; CDR2 reads YYEEEE. The TCR was taken from a female donor in good health, enrolled as a control in a pregnancy study. The input for sequencing was CD4+ T cells from peripheral blood mononuclear cells, taken in the second trimester of pregnancy. This chain connects TRBV5-6 to TRBJ2-7, with D tentatively TRBD1 (5 bases). The CDR3 reads CASSRSTDPSPTFEQYF. CDR3 in DNA: TGTGCCAGCAGCCGTTCGACAGACCCAAGTCCAACCTTCGAGCAGTACTTC.